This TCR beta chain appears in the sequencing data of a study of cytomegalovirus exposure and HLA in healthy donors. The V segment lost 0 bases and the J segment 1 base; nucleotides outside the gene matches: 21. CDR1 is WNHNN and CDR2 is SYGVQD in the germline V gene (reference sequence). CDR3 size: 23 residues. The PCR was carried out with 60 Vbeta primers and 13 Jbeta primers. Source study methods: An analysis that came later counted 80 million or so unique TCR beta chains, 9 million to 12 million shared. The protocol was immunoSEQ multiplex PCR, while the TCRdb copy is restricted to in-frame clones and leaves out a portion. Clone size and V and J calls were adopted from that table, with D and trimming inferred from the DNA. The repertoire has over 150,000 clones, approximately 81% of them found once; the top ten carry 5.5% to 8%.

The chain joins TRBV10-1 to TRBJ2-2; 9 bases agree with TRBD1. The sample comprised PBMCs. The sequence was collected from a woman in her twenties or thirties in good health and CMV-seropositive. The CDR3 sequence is CASSESRKTPDRGRHLNTGELFF. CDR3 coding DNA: TGCGCCAGCAGTGAGTCCAGGAAAACCCCGGACAGGGGCCGACACTTGAACACCGGGGAGCTGTTTTTT.